The source of this TCR beta chain is a study of shared clonotypes between healthy human individuals. Across the study: Donor composition was a couple of women and a few men, aged 18 to 49.

It was at deep level that the assay was run. Authors' processing steps: ImmunoSEQ output lacked quality scores and full-length reads, limiting matched filtering. Using immunoSEQ multiplex PCR, the repertoire was profiled, and TCRdb retains in-frame clones only, with some absent. The D gene and trimming were derived from the DNA, and the V and J assignments and clone size from that table. This sample has about 590,000 clones, with just under 97% found just once. Whole-study results and caveats: Clonotype sharing across four donors was observed for around 5% of naive CD4 clonotypes.

This clone showed up just once. What it recognizes is unknown. The CDR3 spans 15 residues. The ends were cut back, 4 bases at V and 1 base at J, with 14 bases in the middle. Germline values: CDR1 SGHAT, CDR2 FQNNGV. CD8 cells classed as naive were CD45RO-negative and positively selected for CCR7, excluding terminally differentiated effector memory CD45RA+ cells. This sequence joins TRBV11-2 and TRBJ2-7, with D possibly matching TRBD1 (8 bases). The origin of this receptor is a woman in her twenties or thirties in good health. Sequencing was carried out using naive CD8+ T cells sorted from blood. The CDR3 DNA reads TGTGCCAGCAGCTGGGGGGGACAGGAGTCCTACGAGCAGTACTTC. This translates into CASSWGGQESYEQYF.